This T cell receptor (beta chain) was sequenced in a study of T cells in localized non-small cell lung cancer (dated by TCRdb to about 2020). About the study as a whole: T cell repertoires of 236 early-stage NSCLC patients were analyzed, with tumors being compared against uninvolved tumor-adjacent lungs. The cohort consisted of roughly 240 treatment-naive NSCLC patients whose localized lung tumors had been resected. The mean age of the NSCLC patients was about 64 years, with about 120 men and around 100 women.

At diagnosis, tumor, uninvolved tumor-adjacent lung and peripheral blood were collected and then preserved as a mix of FFPE and fresh-frozen material. Blood samples were analyzed as peripheral blood mononuclear cells for TCR repertoire profiling. Summary of the overall study and its limitations: Because the study design was exploratory, TCR variables were selected using unadjusted p-values without false-discovery rate correction. Because multi-region tumor sequencing was not performed, intratumor heterogeneity could not be ruled out. Higher blood T cell density associated with longer overall survival, while higher adjacent-lung clonality associated with shorter survival. Of the top 100 tumor clones, a median of 57 were detected in paired uninvolved adjacent lung; roughly 29 were also among that lung's top 100. Uninvolved tumor-adjacent lung showed the highest T cell clonality, higher than tumor, which suggests more focused antigenic responses in the adjacent lung.

As regards this clone: What this receptor recognizes is not known. No much larger clone is present one base from it, and per-base qualities are unavailable.

The immunoSEQ Assay was used to sequence TCR beta CDR3 regions from DNA. On the study's bioinformatics: To compute T cell density, TCR beta template counts were normalized to usable DNA, which was estimated by amplifying housekeeping genes. The preseqR package was used to estimate richness by extrapolating to 400,000 templates for PBMC samples and to 120,000 templates for tissue samples. Clonality was taken to be one minus Pielou's evenness. Differential abundance testing on productive amino-acid clonotypes, with a minimum total count of 5 and an alpha of 0.1, was used to identify tissue-enriched TCRs. The Jaccard Index and the Morisita Overlap Index were used to measure repertoire overlap between compartments. GLIPH grouped TCR beta CDR3s together with public tetramer-defined viral CDR3s, and a viral motif had to include at least three viral sequences and show V-gene enrichment. TCRdb re-hosts the immuneACCESS table, in-frame sequences only. Its copies lack some clones; in the studies checked, an unresolved V gene accounts for under half of them, and the cause for the rest is not known. V and J calls and clone size come straight from that table; D and trimming were deduced from the DNA. Across this sample there are about 26,000 clones, with about 85% seen only once. Around an eighth of the sample comes from the top ten.

The CDR1 and CDR2 encoded by the germline V gene are MNHNS and SASEGT. V and J lose 6 bases and 1 base, and a span of 9 bases separates them. Reading from cysteine to phenylalanine, the CDR3 counts 13 amino acids. Here the CDR3 DNA is all that survives: 39 bases in frame from base 1. The chain uses TRBV6-1 and TRBJ1-1; the D gene cannot be named for sure. The specimen was peripheral blood, collected before any cancer treatment. The TCR originated in a female donor older than 55 with stage II squamous cell lung carcinoma. The sequenced DNA is TGTGCCAGCAGACCTGGACGGAACACTGAAGCTTTCTTT. Its amino acids are CASRPGRNTEAFF.